The 5 T cell receptor beta chains below were found in one sample sequenced in a study of identical twins. From the 5' RACE reads, TCRdb called clonotypes with MiXCR, one entry per CDR3 protein. The table includes 500,000 or so distinct CDR3 sequences, roughly 13% detected once. A further study also used this sample, focusing on yellow fever vaccine responses in identical twins.

Sequenced input: CD4+ T cells sorted from blood. These receptors were obtained from a woman under 30 in good health.

The chain combines TRBV30 with TRBJ2-1; 7 bases match TRBD2. Per the germline V gene, CDR1 is GTSNPN and CDR2 is SVGIG (reference sequence). V lost 2 bases, J lost 12 bases, and 7 bases stayed unmatched. The CDR3 runs to 12 residues. The CDR3 sequence is CAWSMAGDGQFF. CDR3 nucleotide sequence: TGTGCCTGGAGTATGGCGGGAGATGGGCAGTTCTTC.

The rearrangement links TRBV3-1 to TRBJ2-7; no reliable D call. There are 14 residues in the CDR3. V was pared by 4 bases and J by 5 bases, with 15 bases between. Germline values: CDR1 LGHDT, CDR2 YNNKEL (reference sequence). CDR3 nucleotide sequence: TGTGCCAGCAGCCTCCCGGGCTCCAGACACGAGCAGTACTTC. Translated, it gives CASSLPGSRHEQYF.

This clonotype was observed a few times. V and J are TRBV20-1 and TRBJ2-1; a weak D match, TRBD2 (6 bases). CDR3 length: 15 residues. Germline V gene sequence: CDR1 DFQATT, CDR2 SNEGSKA (reference sequence). V lost 0 bases to trimming and J lost 7 bases, with 16 bases between them. The CDR3 DNA is TGCAGTGCTAGAGATGACGTGCGGGGTAGTAATGAGCAGTTCTTC. This sequence encodes CSARDDVRGSNEQFF.

The V and J genes are TRBV6-1 and TRBJ2-7, with unresolved D. The V and J ends lost 8 bases and 2 bases respectively, with 13 bases between them. The CDR3 is 13 residues long. Germline lookup yields CDR1 MNHNS and CDR2 SASEGT. CDR3 nucleotide sequence: TGTGCCAGCCAAAGACACGAAGCCTACGAGCAGTACTTC. Its translation is CASQRHEAYEQYF.

This clonotype was seen a few times. This chain uses TRBV18 with TRBJ2-1, with 9 nucleotides matching TRBD1. Germline CDR1 is KGHSH and CDR2 is LQKENI. Trimming removed 3 bases from V and 4 bases from J; junction bases left unmatched: 7. The CDR3 is 16 amino acids. This chain's CDR3 is CASSPDPDRGYNEQFF. CDR3 nucleotides: TGTGCCAGCTCACCCGACCCGGACAGGGGTTACAATGAGCAGTTCTTC.